The 5 T cell receptor beta chains listed next were all sequenced from one sample in a study of type 1 regulatory T cells. Study-level findings and limits: Type 1 regulatory T cells had a more restricted TCR repertoire than non-type 1 regulatory T cells.

TCRdb called the reads again in MiXCR, with one record for every CDR3 protein. The sample consists of tens of thousands of distinct CDR3 sequences, less than 25% of them appearing once. No antigen has been assigned to these receptors. The sequencing input was cultured type 1 regulatory T (Tr1) cells, either the whole culture or a sorted fraction (not recorded which). Source of these receptors: a human donor in good health.

The V gene is TRBV4-2, the J gene TRBJ2-2; the D gene is possibly TRBD1 (8 bases). Deletions cut 0 bases from V and 11 bases from J, with 16 bases between. CDR1 LGHNA and CDR2 YNFKEQ come from the germline V gene. This CDR3 comprises 15 residues. The CDR3 sequence: CASSQDEAGQDELFF. In nucleotides, the CDR3 is TGTGCCAGCAGCCAAGATGAAGCGGGACAGGATGAGCTGTTTTTT.

This clonotype was counted between two and nine times. The CDR3 is CASSVRTGTNIQYF. In nucleotides, the CDR3 is TGTGCCAGCAGTGTCCGGACAGGGACGAACATTCAGTACTTC. This chain links TRBV2 with TRBJ2-4, with 8 nucleotides matching TRBD1. V gave up 4 bases and J gave up 7 bases; unmatched junction bases: 6. CDR3 length equals 14 residues. The germline V gene encodes CDR1 SNHLY and CDR2 FYNNEI.

This sequence joins TRBV14 and TRBJ2-1, with D unclear. This CDR3 has 12 amino acids. Trimming left V 4 bases short and J 7 bases short, with 8 bases between. CDR1 is SGHDN and CDR2 is FVKESK in the germline V gene. The CDR3 reads CASSPSWNEQFF. The CDR3 DNA sequence: TGTGCCAGCAGCCCCTCGTGGAATGAGCAGTTCTTC.

This rearrangement joins TRBV7-2 to TRBJ1-5, with D perhaps TRBD1 (5 bases). Per germline, CDR1 SGHTA and CDR2 FQGNSA. Trimming left V 5 bases short and J 6 bases short, with 8 bases between. CDR3 length equals 12 residues. The CDR3 DNA sequence: TGTGCCAGCAGCCCCCAGGGTCAGCCCCAGCATTTT. As protein: CASSPQGQPQHF.

This chain joins TRBV20-1 and TRBJ1-3, with no clear D. CDR1 is DFQATT and CDR2 is SNEGSKA in the germline V gene (reference sequence). This CDR3 spans 14 amino acids. V was clipped by 2 bases and J by 0 bases, with 8 bases between them. The CDR3 is CSARIPISGNTIYF. The CDR3 DNA is TGCAGTGCTAGAATCCCGATCTCTGGAAACACCATATATTTT.